Listed here are 32 T cell receptor beta chains from one sample, sequenced in a study of cytotoxic CD8 clonotypes in ibrutinib-treated CLL. The assay was immunoSEQ multiplex PCR, and TCRdb's table has in-frame clones only and misses some. The table has about 130,000 clones, 79% seen once. The input for sequencing was PBMCs, taken after 12 months of ibrutinib treatment. These receptors were obtained from a human donor with chronic lymphocytic leukemia.

V is TRBV7-2 and J is TRBJ2-5; D is unclear. Germline V lookup: CDR1 SGHTA, CDR2 FQGNSA. With 5 bases removed from V and 2 bases from J, the gap between germline ends came to 15 bases. CDR3 length: 15 residues. CDR3 loop: CASSPQVADQETQYF. The CDR3, as DNA: TGTGCCAGCAGCCCCCAGGTGGCGGATCAAGAGACCCAGTACTTC.

There are a few counts of this clone. The J gene is TRBJ2-6, the V gene TRBV7-9; no definite D call. Germline V gene lookup returns CDR1 SEHNR and CDR2 FQNEAQ (reference sequence). The CDR3 length is 13 residues. Trimming took 5 bases from V and 2 from J, leaving 4 bases between them. CDR3 in DNA: TGTGCCAGCAGCCGTGCTGGGGCCAACGTCCTGACTTTC. This translates into CASSRAGANVLTF.

J is TRBJ2-2 and V is TRBV2; D is unclear. Germline-derived CDR1 and CDR2 are SNHLY and FYNNEI. The CDR3 consists of 13 residues. The V and J ends lost 7 bases and 7 bases respectively, with 13 bases between them. This CDR3 is CASTPVLGGELFF. The CDR3 DNA sequence: TGTGCCAGCACTCCGGTACTTGGCGGGGAGCTGTTTTTT.

CDR3 sequence reads: CASSIGGTREFF. For the CDR3, the DNA is TGTGCCAGTAGTATTGGAGGGACTAGAGAGTTCTTC. The chain has TRBV19 and TRBJ2-1, with TRBD2 matching over 8 bases. Germline CDR1 is LNHDA and CDR2 is SQIVND (reference sequence). This CDR3 comprises 12 residues. The V and J ends lost 3 bases and 14 bases, in that order; junction bases with no gene match: 6.

The genes are TRBV5-1 and TRBJ2-4; the match to TRBD2 covers 9 bases. This CDR3 has 16 residues. Germline CDR1 reads SGHRS; CDR2 reads YFSETQ. Germline trimming cut 5 bases from V and 0 bases from J; bases unmatched to any gene: 6. CDR3 DNA: TGCGCCAGCAGGGAGGGACTAGCTTTAGCCAAAAACATTCAGTACTTC. As protein: CASREGLALAKNIQYF.

V usage is TRBV28 and J usage is TRBJ2-3; D is uncertain. Germline values: CDR1 MDHEN, CDR2 SYDVKM. The CDR3 length is 14 residues. V was cut by 6 bases and J by 0 bases, with 10 bases left in between. CDR3 coding DNA: TGTGCCAGCAGGGGCGCGGTGAGCACAGATACGCAGTATTTT. It is translated as CASRGAVSTDTQYF.

The chain employs TRBV11-1 and TRBJ2-5; 8 bases are shared with TRBD1. Germline trimming cut 6 bases from V and 5 bases from J; bases unmatched to any gene: 5. This CDR3 is built from 13 residues. CDR1 and CDR2 (germline): SGHAT, FQDESV (reference sequence). The CDR3 sequence is CASRAGGVETQYF. The CDR3 bases are TGTGCCAGCAGGGCAGGGGGCGTCGAGACCCAGTACTTC.

The J gene is TRBJ2-5, the V gene TRBV7-2; 9 bases are a match to TRBD2. Germline CDR1 SGHTA, CDR2 FQGNSA. The CDR3 is 17 amino acids. V gave up 5 bases and J gave up 5 bases; unmatched junction bases: 15. The DNA of the CDR3 is TGTGCCAGCAGCCGACTCCGAGTAGCGGGAGATCGGGAGACCCAGTACTTC. It encodes CASSRLRVAGDRETQYF.

V is TRBV10-2 and J is TRBJ2-7; 14 positions match TRBD2. V lost 11 bases and J lost 3; bases outside the gene matches: 6. The CDR3 runs 14 residues. Germline-derived CDR1 and CDR2 are WSHSY and SAAADI. The chain's CDR3 is CASLGLAGDYEQYF. DNA of the CDR3: TGCGCCTCCCTGGGACTAGCGGGAGACTACGAGCAGTACTTC.

The chain carries TRBV28 and TRBJ1-4, with 7 bases identical to TRBD1. The CDR3 totals 13 residues. In germline, CDR1 is MDHEN, CDR2 SYDVKM. The V gene end was trimmed by 7 bases and the J gene end by 5 bases; junction bases not matched to a gene: 4. For the CDR3, the DNA is TGTGCCAGCAATGCAGGGGGAAATGAAAAACTGTTTTTT. It specifies CASNAGGNEKLFF.

The rearrangement joins TRBV30 to TRBJ2-1; D may be TRBD1 (6 bases). The CDR3 consists of 13 residues. Germline loops: CDR1 GTSNPN, CDR2 SVGIG (reference sequence). Trimming cost V 4 bases and J 5 bases, with 12 bases left between them. Here the CDR3 reads CAWNPGVNNEQFF. CDR3 DNA: TGTGCCTGGAATCCAGGGGTTAACAATGAGCAGTTCTTC.

In its sample, this clone was seen a few times. CDR3: CASSPTGFSNQPQHF. CDR3 coding DNA: TGTGCCAGCAGTCCCACAGGTTTTAGCAATCAGCCCCAGCATTTT. The chain recombines TRBV6-5 with TRBJ1-5; tentative D call: TRBD1 (5 bases). V was pared by 5 bases and J by 0 bases, with 11 bases between. The germline gives CDR1 MNHEY, CDR2 SVGAGI. The CDR3 length is 15 residues.

The rearrangement uses TRBV27 and TRBJ1-2, with a possible D match to TRBD1 (6 bases). Deletions cut 5 bases from V and 6 bases from J, with 10 bases between. Germline V gives CDR1 MNHEY, CDR2 SMNVEV (reference sequence). This CDR3 is 12 amino acids long. The CDR3 spells CASSPRGNGYTF. CDR3 in DNA: TGTGCCAGCAGTCCCAGGGGTAATGGCTACACCTTC.

This clone has more than one count but fewer than ten. One junction end does not reproduce the germline sequence, and a read error may be involved. The chain recombines TRBV25-1 with TRBJ1-2; 7 nucleotides line up with TRBD1. Per germline, CDR1 MGHDK and CDR2 SYGVNS. The CDR3 spans 14 residues. In nucleotides, the CDR3 is TGTGCCAGCAGTCAATACCGACAGGGTCGCGGCTACACCTTC. This sequence encodes CASSQYRQGRGYTF.

About this clone itself: This sample includes further DNA sequences coding for the same CDR3. This CDR3 is CASSLGGRETQYF. The CDR3 DNA sequence: TGCGCCAGCAGCTTGGGGGGAAGAGAGACCCAGTACTTC. This chain joins TRBV5-1 and TRBJ2-5; D remains unclear. Trimming took off 0 bases at V and 4 bases at J, with 7 bases between the two ends. Germline CDR1 and CDR2: SGHRS and YFSETQ. CDR3 length equals 13 residues.

The chain carries TRBV7-8 and TRBJ2-7; 7 nucleotides agree with TRBD2. In germline, CDR1 is SGHVS, CDR2 FQNEAQ. V was clipped by 5 bases and J by 1 base; unmatched bases: 14. The CDR3 has 17 amino acids. The CDR3, as DNA: TGTGCCAGCAGCCGGACTAGTAGTTCCATCCGGTCCTACGAGCAGTACTTC. Translated, it gives CASSRTSSSIRSYEQYF. Based on the CDR3 plus reference TRBV7-8 and TRBJ2-7, the full variable domain is GAGVSQSPRYKVAKRGQDVALRCDPISGHVSLFWYQQALGQGPEFLTYFQNEAQLDKSGLPSDRFFAERPEGSVSTLKIQRTQQEDSAVYLCASSRTSSSIRSYEQYFGPGTRLTVT.

This clone was observed a single time. The chain combines TRBV7-6 with TRBJ1-1; 9 bases are shared with TRBD1. The germline CDR1 and CDR2 sequences are SGHVS and FNYEAQ. V shed 9 bases and J 1 base; nucleotides not matched to a gene: 9. CDR3 length equals 15 residues. CDR3 protein: CASRGGTGKNTEAFF. Here the CDR3 DNA reads TGTGCCAGTAGGGGTGGGACAGGGAAGAACACTGAAGCTTTCTTT.

The rearrangement joins TRBV7-6 to TRBJ2-1, with 8 bases aligning to TRBD2. This CDR3 is 16 amino acids long. CDR1 and CDR2 from the germline V gene are SGHVS and FNYEAQ. V lost 4 bases, J lost 0 bases, and 5 bases stayed unmatched. The CDR3 spells CASSSLGTSSYNEQFF. The CDR3 nucleotides read TGTGCCAGCAGCTCCCTCGGGACTAGCTCCTACAATGAGCAGTTCTTC. The whole variable domain, remainder taken from reference TRBV7-6 and TRBJ2-1, is GAGVSQSPRYKVTKRGQDVALRCDPISGHVSLYWYRQALGQGPEFLTYFNYEAQQDKSGLPNDRFSAERPEGSISTLTIQRTEQRDSAMYRCASSSLGTSSYNEQFFGPGTRLTVL.

This rearrangement joins TRBV7-9 to TRBJ2-5; D uncertain. Trimming shortened V by 2 bases and J by 2 bases, and 12 bases separated the two germline ends. This CDR3 has 15 residues. CDR1 is SEHNR and CDR2 is FQNEAQ in the germline V gene (reference sequence). For the CDR3, the DNA is TGTGCCAGCAGCTTAAATTTGGAACTTCAAGAGACCCAGTACTTC. This encodes CASSLNLELQETQYF. The variable domain in full, completed from reference TRBV7-9 and TRBJ2-5, reads DTGVSQNPRHKITKRGQNVTFRCDPISEHNRLYWYRQTLGQGPEFLTYFQNEAQLEKSRLLSDRFSAERPKGSFSTLEIQRTEQGDSAMYLCASSLNLELQETQYFGPGTRLLVL.

The chain is built from TRBV30 and TRBJ1-6; tentatively, D is TRBD1 (5 bases). Germline V lookup: CDR1 GTSNPN, CDR2 SVGIG (reference sequence). The CDR3 has 15 residues. The germline V and J ends were trimmed by 4 bases and 7 bases, with 17 bases remaining between them. CDR3 region: CAWTKTRTHNSPLHF. Here the CDR3 DNA reads TGTGCCTGGACGAAGACACGGACACACAATTCACCCCTCCACTTT.

This clone was picked up a small number of times. J is TRBJ1-1 and V is TRBV15; 8 bases line up with TRBD1. Germline CDR1 is LNHNV and CDR2 is YYDKDF (reference sequence). This CDR3 comprises 14 residues. With V trimmed by 4 bases and J by 7 bases, 8 bases remained unmatched. The CDR3 reads CATSTPGQDYEAFF. CDR3 nucleotides: TGTGCCACCAGCACTCCGGGACAGGACTATGAAGCTTTCTTT.

CDR3 amino acids: CASSPLASPNQPQHF. In nucleotides, the CDR3 is TGTGCCAGCAGCCCCTTAGCGTCCCCCAATCAGCCCCAGCATTTT. The chain joins TRBV27 to TRBJ1-5; no clear D gene. Trimming pared 6 bases from V and 3 bases from J, leaving 15 bases between. CDR1 MNHEY and CDR2 SMNVEV come from the germline V gene (reference sequence). There are 15 residues in the CDR3.

V usage is TRBV9 and J usage is TRBJ1-4; D gene ambiguous. This CDR3 is 12 amino acids long. Germline CDR1 and CDR2: SGDLS and YYNGEE. The V end lost 3 bases, the J end lost 0 bases, and 0 bases lay between the germline ends. This chain's CDR3 is CASSATNEKLFF. The CDR3 DNA follows: TGTGCCAGCAGCGCAACTAATGAAAAACTGTTTTTT.

There are a few counts of this clone. Written as DNA, the CDR3 is TGCGCCAGCAGTGACCAGGCGGGAGGGCAAGAGACCCAGTACTTC. Protein sequence: CASSDQAGGQETQYF. The genes are TRBV10-1 and TRBJ2-5; TRBD2 agrees at 9 bases. CDR3 length: 15 residues. V shed 3 bases, J shed 2 bases, and the junction held 4 bases outside the gene matches. Germline V lookup: CDR1 WNHNN, CDR2 SYGVQD (reference sequence).

This chain uses TRBV10-1 with TRBJ2-2, with 7 bases fitting TRBD1. The germline V gene has CDR1 WNHNN and CDR2 SYGVQD (reference sequence). The CDR3 is 17 residues long. The ends lost 3 bases at V and 7 bases at J; junction bases unmatched: 14. Written as DNA, the CDR3 is TGCGCCAGCAGTGAATCGGGAAAGGGGGCGATCGTCGGGGAGCTGTTTTTT. Translating gives CASSESGKGAIVGELFF.

The V and J genes are TRBV6-1 and TRBJ1-4, with 7 positions matching TRBD1. In germline, CDR1 is MNHNS, CDR2 SASEGT. V trimming: 0 bases; J trimming: 7 bases; junction bases outside the gene matches: 8. The CDR3 consists of 16 residues. CDR3 bases: TGTGCCAGCAGTGAAGCACAGACAGGGTTCTTTGAAAAACTGTTTTTT. Residues: CASSEAQTGFFEKLFF.

The chain has TRBV9 and TRBJ2-6; TRBD2 matches 9 bases. V shed 7 bases and J 4 bases; nucleotides not matched to a gene: 9. The CDR3 is made up of 16 amino acids. Germline V gene data show CDR1 as SGDLS and CDR2 as YYNGEE. The CDR3 loop is CASQAGGLAGANVLTF. CDR3 coding DNA: TGTGCCAGCCAGGCGGGAGGGCTCGCCGGGGCCAACGTCCTGACTTTC.

This sequence joins TRBV7-3 and TRBJ2-5; TRBD2 matches 7 bases. The CDR3 length is 14 residues. Germline V gene data show CDR1 as SGHTA and CDR2 as FQGTGA. Unmatched junction bases numbered 8, after V lost 5 bases and J lost 5 bases. The CDR3 coding sequence is TGTGCCAGCAGCCCAAGTGGGGGGGAGGAGACCCAGTACTTC. Translated, it gives CASSPSGGEETQYF.

This clone showed up just once. This chain uses TRBV9 with TRBJ2-2, with D unclear. The CDR3 is 12 residues long. Germline values: CDR1 SGDLS, CDR2 YYNGEE. Trimming removed 3 bases at V and 3 bases at J, with 3 bases between. For the CDR3, the DNA is TGTGCCAGCAGCGGGGACACCGGGGAGCTGTTTTTT. This sequence encodes CASSGDTGELFF.

The chain joins TRBV19 to TRBJ2-7, with 10 positions matching TRBD1. The CDR3 has 15 amino acids. Looked up from germline, CDR1 is LNHDA and CDR2 is SQIVND (reference sequence). With V trimmed by 5 bases and J by 4 bases, 8 bases remained unmatched. The CDR3 DNA reads as TGTGCCAGTAGTCCGTCGACAGGGGGCCCGTACGAGCAGTACTTC. It specifies CASSPSTGGPYEQYF.

The chain links TRBV4-3 to TRBJ1-2; no reliable D call. V lost 0 bases and J lost 0, with 8 bases in between. CDR1 LGHNA and CDR2 YSLEER come from the germline V gene. CDR3 length: 15 amino acids. The CDR3 is CASSQDRRTNYGYTF. CDR3 in DNA: TGCGCCAGCAGCCAAGATCGACGGACTAACTATGGCTACACCTTC.

The chain employs TRBV18 and TRBJ1-1; 11 bases line up with TRBD1. CDR1 is KGHSH and CDR2 is LQKENI in the germline V gene. This CDR3 has 14 residues. J gave up 11 bases and V 4 bases, and 9 bases lay outside the gene matches. The DNA of the CDR3 is TGTGCCAGCTCACGACCGGGACAGGGGGGATCGGCTTTCTTT. Translating it yields CASSRPGQGGSAFF.